This TCR beta chain was profiled in a study of blood T cell repertoires in COVID-19. About the research overall: Samples of COVID-19 (acute and convalescent) were obtained from the United States, Italy and Spain. In each case, the material was cDNA or gDNA derived from T cells, B-cell-depleted T cells, or PBMCs.

Per the original methods: Amplification from reference gene primers served as the basis for estimated nucleated cell counts. Using immunoSEQ multiplex PCR, the repertoire was profiled, and TCRdb retains in-frame clones only, with some absent. V and J calls and clone size are given by that table; D and trimming were obtained from the DNA. The data show 150,000 to 200,000 clones, 70% to 90% seen once. The ends lost 5 bases at V and 5 bases at J; junction bases unmatched: 6. The CDR3 length is 14 residues. The germline gives CDR1 MDHEN, CDR2 SYDVKM. This sequence joins TRBV28 and TRBJ2-7, with 10 bases fitting TRBD2. The sample taken for sequencing was peripheral blood. This TCR derives from a man aged 65 to 79 with active or convalescent COVID-19. CDR3 protein: CASSRLAGVNEQYF. The DNA for the CDR3 is TGTGCCAGCAGTAGGCTAGCGGGAGTAAACGAGCAGTACTTC.